The subject of this entry is one TCR beta chain. The target antigen is unknown. The ends were cut back, 3 bases at V and 4 bases at J, with 8 bases in the middle. CDR3 length equals 12 residues. CDR1 and CDR2 from the germline V gene are GTSNPN and SVGIG (reference sequence). The sample comes from a study of cytomegalovirus exposure and HLA in healthy donors. Primers included in the PCR were 60 Vbeta and 13 Jbeta primers. Sequencing was performed with immunoSEQ multiplex PCR; in TCRdb, only in-frame clones are kept and a portion is missing. The data hold tens of thousands of clones, with around 79% observed a single time. Study conclusions and caveats: Sequence variants that were highly shared formed a cluster that was likely a sequencing artifact. Per a prior analysis, the majority of TCR beta V segments were productive roughly 87% or roughly 30% of the time. Indistinguishable V segments such as TRBV6-2 and TRBV6-3 were excluded.

The J gene is TRBJ2-3, the V gene TRBV30; D call uncertain. This receptor was obtained from a woman aged 40-49 years in good health and CMV-seropositive. Sequencing used PBMCs. In DNA, the CDR3 is TGTGCCTGGAGCGGCGCGGCAGATACGCAGTATTTT. Translating it yields CAWSGAADTQYF. The variable domain in full, with the rest retrieved from reference TRBV30 and TRBJ2-3, is SQTIHQWPATLVQPVGSPLSLECTVEGTSNPNLYWYRQAAGRGLQLLFYSVGIGQISSEVPQNLSASRPQDRQFILSSKKLLLSDSGFYLCAWSGAADTQYFGPGTRLTVL.